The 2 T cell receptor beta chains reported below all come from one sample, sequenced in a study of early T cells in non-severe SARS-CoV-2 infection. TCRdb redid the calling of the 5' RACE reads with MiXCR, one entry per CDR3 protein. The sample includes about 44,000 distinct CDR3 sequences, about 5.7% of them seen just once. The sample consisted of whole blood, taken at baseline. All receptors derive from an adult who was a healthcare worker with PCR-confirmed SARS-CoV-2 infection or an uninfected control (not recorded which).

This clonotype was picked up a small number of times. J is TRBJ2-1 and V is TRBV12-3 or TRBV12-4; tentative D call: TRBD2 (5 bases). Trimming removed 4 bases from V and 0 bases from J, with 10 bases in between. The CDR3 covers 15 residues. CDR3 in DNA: TGTGCCAGCAGTTCTAGGACTTACTCCTACAATGAGCAGTTCTTC. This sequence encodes CASSSRTYSYNEQFF.

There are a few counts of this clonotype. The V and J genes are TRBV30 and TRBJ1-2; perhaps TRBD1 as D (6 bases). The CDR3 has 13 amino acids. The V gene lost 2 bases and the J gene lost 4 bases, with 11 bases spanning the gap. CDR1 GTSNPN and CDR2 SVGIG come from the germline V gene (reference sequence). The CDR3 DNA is TGTGCCTGGAGTAGCGGGGGCCTCTATGGCTACACCTTC. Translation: CAWSSGGLYGYTF.